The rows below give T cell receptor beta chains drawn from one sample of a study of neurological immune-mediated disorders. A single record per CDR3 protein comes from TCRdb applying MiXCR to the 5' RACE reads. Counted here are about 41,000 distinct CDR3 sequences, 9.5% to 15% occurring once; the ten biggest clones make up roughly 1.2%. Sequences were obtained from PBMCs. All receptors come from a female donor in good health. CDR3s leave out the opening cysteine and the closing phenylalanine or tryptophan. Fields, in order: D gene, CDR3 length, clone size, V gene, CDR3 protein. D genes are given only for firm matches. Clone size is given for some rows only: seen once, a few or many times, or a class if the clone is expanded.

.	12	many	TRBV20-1	SARVRGPNTEAF
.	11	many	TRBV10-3	AISEQVDTEAF
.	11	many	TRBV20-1	SAASGINQPQH
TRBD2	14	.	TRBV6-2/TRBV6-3	ASSPTRQRGLYEQY
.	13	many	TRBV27	ASSYQGPTTEKLF
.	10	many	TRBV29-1	SAVWTTPEAF
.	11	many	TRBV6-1	ASSEDAGYEQY
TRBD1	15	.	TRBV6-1	ASSFDRVGIGNQPQH
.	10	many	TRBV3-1	ASSQVSYEQY
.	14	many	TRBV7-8	ASSQGGPIAGQPQH
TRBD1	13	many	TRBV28	ASSPTGTGIYGYT
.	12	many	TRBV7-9	ASSLVQGADTQY
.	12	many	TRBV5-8	ASSLWGTDEKLF
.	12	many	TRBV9	ASSVVRGTDTQY
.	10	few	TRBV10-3	AVRQGGTEAF
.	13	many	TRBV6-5	ASSAEGVGDSPLH
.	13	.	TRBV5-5	GSSLRVNFNYGYT
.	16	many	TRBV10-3	AISESTESRVDYMEQF
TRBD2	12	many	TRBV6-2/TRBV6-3	ASSIAGGYNEQF
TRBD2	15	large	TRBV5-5	ASSFSGGRSGTGELF